This T cell receptor beta chain was documented in a study of identical twins. Study-level findings and limits: With monozygotic twins, out-of-frame TCR alpha sharing exceeded what models estimated.

The CDR3 is 15 amino acids. CDR1 and CDR2 (germline): DFQATT, SNEGSKA (reference sequence). V lost 6 bases, J lost 8 bases, and 11 bases stayed unmatched. A word on this clonotype: Its antigen is unknown.

TCRdb redid the calling of the 5' RACE reads with MiXCR, one entry per CDR3 protein. Of approximately 700,000 distinct CDR3 sequences detected, about 18% appear once; the ten largest clones hold roughly 14%. The sample was also linked to a second study, of T cells expressing NK-cell markers.

Sequencing input: PBMCs. The rearrangement uses TRBV20-1 and TRBJ2-4; 12 bases are a match to TRBD2. This receptor was obtained from a woman aged 18-35 years in good health. CDR3 protein: CSAGRLAGGGDIQYF. CDR3 DNA sequence: TGCAGTGCGGGGAGGCTAGCGGGAGGGGGGGACATTCAGTACTTC.